This T cell receptor (beta chain) originates from a study of T cells after yellow fever vaccination. TCRdb recomputed calls from the 5' RACE reads with MiXCR, one row per CDR3 protein. The table has about 630,000 distinct CDR3 sequences, 12% seen once. This clonotype appeared once. Germline values: CDR1 LGHNA, CDR2 YSLEER. CDR3 size: 16 residues. V was shortened by 3 bases and J by 7 bases, with 19 bases between the two germline ends. The source was PBMCs, collected on the day of the yellow fever booster vaccination. The sequence was collected from a man under 40 who received the YFV17D yellow fever vaccine. The chain uses TRBV4-3 and TRBJ2-1; either TRBD1 or TRBD2 may fit D (5 bases each). The CDR3 protein is CASSQEPSGPVNEQFF. As DNA, the CDR3 is TGCGCCAGCAGCCAGGAACCCTCGGGGCCGGTAAATGAGCAGTTCTTC.